This TCR beta chain was captured in a study of vaccination and CD4 T cells after COVID-19. About the research overall: The convalescents were made up of six males and four females, two of whom were Hispanic. The control cultures got either a CEFX pool, an HIV-1 Nef pool, or no peptide at all.

There are a few counts of this clonotype. The antigen remains undetermined. V lost 3 bases, J lost 0 bases, and 12 bases stayed unmatched. This CDR3 has 19 residues. Germline-derived CDR1 and CDR2 are MNHNS and SASEGT. Treatment defined: roughly 10-day PBMC culture with coronavirus spike peptide pools or control peptides (ViraFEST assay). ViraFEST relied on peptide pools to expand antigen-specific T cells; the TCRs were sequenced afterward. Sequenced with the Oncomine TCR Beta short-read assay was DNA taken from cultured CD4+ T cells. Cultured CD4+ T cells were the source of extracted genomic DNA. Each CDR3 protein gets one entry after TCRdb re-called the PCR reads with MiXCR. The data contain about 19,000 distinct CDR3 sequences, around 55% of them singletons.

The sequenced sample was CD4+ T cells from blood, cultured in vitro. The rearrangement links TRBV6-1 to TRBJ1-1; the match to TRBD1 covers 11 bases. The sequence was obtained from a human donor who had recovered from COVID-19. Here the CDR3 reads CASSEIVVGQGAMNTEAFF. CDR3 in DNA: TGTGCCAGCAGTGAGATTGTTGTAGGACAGGGGGCCATGAACACTGAAGCTTTCTTT.